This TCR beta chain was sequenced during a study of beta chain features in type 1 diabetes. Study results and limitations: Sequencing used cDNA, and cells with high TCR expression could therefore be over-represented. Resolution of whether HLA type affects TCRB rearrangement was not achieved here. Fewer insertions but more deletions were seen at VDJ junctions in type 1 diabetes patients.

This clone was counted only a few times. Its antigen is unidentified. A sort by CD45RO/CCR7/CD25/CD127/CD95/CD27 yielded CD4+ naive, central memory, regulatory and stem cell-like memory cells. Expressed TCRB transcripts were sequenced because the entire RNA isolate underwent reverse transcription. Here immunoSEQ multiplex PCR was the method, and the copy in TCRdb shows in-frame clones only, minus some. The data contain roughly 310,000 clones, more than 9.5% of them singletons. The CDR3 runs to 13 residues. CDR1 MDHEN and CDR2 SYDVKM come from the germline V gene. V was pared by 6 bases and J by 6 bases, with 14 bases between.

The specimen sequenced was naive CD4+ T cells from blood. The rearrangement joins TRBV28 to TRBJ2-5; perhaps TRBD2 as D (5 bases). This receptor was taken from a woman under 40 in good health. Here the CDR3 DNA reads TGTGCCAGCAGGGCCGTGATAGCGCAGACCCAGTACTTC. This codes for CASRAVIAQTQYF.